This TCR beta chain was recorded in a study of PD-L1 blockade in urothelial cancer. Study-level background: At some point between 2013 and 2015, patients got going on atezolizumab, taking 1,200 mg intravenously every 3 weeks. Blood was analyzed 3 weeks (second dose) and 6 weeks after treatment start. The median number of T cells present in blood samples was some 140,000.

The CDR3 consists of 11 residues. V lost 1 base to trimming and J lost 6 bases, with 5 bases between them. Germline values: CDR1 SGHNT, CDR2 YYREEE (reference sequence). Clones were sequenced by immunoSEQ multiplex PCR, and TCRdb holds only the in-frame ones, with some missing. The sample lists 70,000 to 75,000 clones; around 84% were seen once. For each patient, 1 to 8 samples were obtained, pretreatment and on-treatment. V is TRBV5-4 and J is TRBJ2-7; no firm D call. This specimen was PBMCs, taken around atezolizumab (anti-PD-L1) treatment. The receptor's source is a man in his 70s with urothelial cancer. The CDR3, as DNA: TGTGCCAGCAGCTTGCTCTCCGAGCAGTACTTC. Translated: CASSLLSEQYF.